These 29 T cell receptor beta chains were sequenced from one sample in a study of blood T cell repertoires in COVID-19. Measured with immunoSEQ multiplex PCR; TCRdb has only the in-frame clones, and not every one. The sample comprises some 320,000 clones, more than 75% of which are singletons, and approximately 5.3% rests with the top ten. The sequencing sample was made of PBMCs or T cells enriched from blood (not recorded which). These receptors all stem from a woman in her thirties who had recovered from COVID-19.

A single count supports this clone. The chain recombines TRBV20-1 with TRBJ1-2; D is ambiguous. V was clipped by 8 bases and J by 6 bases, with 7 bases between them. CDR1 is DFQATT, CDR2 SNEGSKA, per germline (reference sequence). This CDR3 spans 9 amino acids. The CDR3 region is CSTPDGYTF. CDR3 sequence (DNA): TGCAGTACCCCGGATGGCTACACCTTC.

This clone was counted between two and nine times. This sequence joins TRBV29-1 and TRBJ1-1; the D gene is possibly TRBD1 (5 bases). This CDR3 region has 12 residues. Germline CDR1 reads SQVTM; CDR2 reads ANQGSEA. Trimming cost V 7 bases and J 10 bases, with 19 bases left between them. CDR3 loop: CSALVVTGRAFF. CDR3 DNA sequence: TGCAGCGCCCTCGTTGTCACAGGCCGAGCTTTCTTT.

This chain connects TRBV5-1 to TRBJ1-2; no reliable D call. Germline assignment: CDR1 SGHRS and CDR2 YFSETQ. The CDR3 sequence is 15 residues long. With 0 bases removed from V and 0 bases from J, the gap between germline ends came to 9 bases. The CDR3 is CASSLGAAPNYGYTF. DNA for the CDR3: TGCGCCAGCAGCTTGGGGGCAGCTCCTAACTATGGCTACACCTTC.

The rearrangement joins TRBV19 to TRBJ2-6; perhaps TRBD2 as D (6 bases). V lost 1 base and J lost 2, with 9 bases in between. Looked up from germline, CDR1 is LNHDA and CDR2 is SQIVND (reference sequence). This CDR3 contains 16 residues. The CDR3 loop is CASSIVGGTGANVLTF. The CDR3 DNA reads TGTGCCAGTAGTATAGTTGGGGGGACTGGGGCCAACGTCCTGACTTTC. The complete variable domain, with remaining parts taken from reference TRBV19 and TRBJ2-6, reads DGGITQSPKYLFRKEGQNVTLSCEQNLNHDAMYWYRQDPGQGLRLIYYSQIVNDFQKGDIAEGYSVSREKKESFPLTVTSAQKNPTAFYLCASSIVGGTGANVLTFGAGSRLTVL.

This rearrangement joins TRBV5-4 to TRBJ1-1, with 9 bases aligning to TRBD1. CDR1 is SGHNT and CDR2 is YYREEE in the germline V gene (reference sequence). The CDR3 is made up of 14 amino acids. Unmatched junction bases numbered 2, after V lost 4 bases and J lost 1 base. This CDR3 reads CASSGGQGNTEAFF. The CDR3 region has the DNA TGTGCCAGCAGCGGGGGACAGGGGAACACTGAAGCTTTCTTT.

CDR3 coding DNA: TGTGCCAGCAGCCTCCGCGGGACCTTCCCGAACACTGAAGCTTTCTTT. It is translated as CASSLRGTFPNTEAFF. The chain joins TRBV7-2 to TRBJ1-1; TRBD1 is a possible D gene (5 bases). V was cut by 5 bases and J by 1 base, with 17 bases left in between. There are 16 residues in the CDR3. Per germline, CDR1 SGHTA and CDR2 FQGNSA.

The chain uses TRBV18 and TRBJ1-1; D unresolved. The CDR3 sequence is 15 residues long. V lost 1 base to trimming and J lost 5 bases, with 14 bases between them. The germline gives CDR1 KGHSH, CDR2 LQKENI. This chain's CDR3 is CASSPRQAPGTEAFF. In DNA, the CDR3 is TGTGCCAGCTCACCACGCCAGGCTCCGGGGACTGAAGCTTTCTTT.

The sample holds one count of this clone. V is TRBV28 and J is TRBJ1-2; 10 bases align to TRBD1. This CDR3 comprises 14 residues. V shed 6 bases and J 4 bases; nucleotides not matched to a gene: 5. Germline CDR1 reads MDHEN; CDR2 reads SYDVKM. Written as DNA, the CDR3 is TGTGCCAGCAGGGGACAGGGGTCCTTCTATGGCTACACCTTC. Translation: CASRGQGSFYGYTF.

The table lists this clone with a count of one. The rearrangement joins TRBV18 to TRBJ1-1; 9 nucleotides agree with TRBD1. Germline CDR1 reads KGHSH; CDR2 reads LQKENI. The junction had 8 bases not matched to a gene; V was cut back by 5 bases and J by 4 bases. The CDR3 runs 15 residues. The CDR3 DNA reads TGTGCCAGCTCAAGCGGGACAGGGAAGTCCACTGAAGCTTTCTTT. It encodes CASSSGTGKSTEAFF. The complete variable domain, with remaining parts taken from reference TRBV18 and TRBJ1-1, reads NAGVMQNPRHLVRRRGQEARLRCSPMKGHSHVYWYRQLPEEGLKFMVYLQKENIIDESGMPKERFSAEFPKEGPSILRIQQVVRGDSAAYFCASSSGTGKSTEAFFGQGTRLTVV.

The chain has TRBV7-8 and TRBJ1-2; possible D gene TRBD1, 6 bases. Trimming removed 4 bases at V and 7 bases at J, with 19 bases between. Germline V lookup: CDR1 SGHVS, CDR2 FQNEAQ. CDR3 length equals 15 residues. The CDR3 DNA sequence: TGTGCCAGCAGCTCAGAGTACGGGGGGGCGCTTGGCTACACCTTC. Protein product: CASSSEYGGALGYTF.

The chain combines TRBV24-1 with TRBJ1-2, with 12 nucleotides matching TRBD1. CDR1 and CDR2 (germline): KGHDR, SFDVKD. V trimming: 3 bases; J trimming: 5 bases; junction bases outside the gene matches: 12. This CDR3 has 18 residues. CDR3 bases: TGTGCCACCAGTGATCGTCCCGGGACAGGGGGCCGGTATTATGGCTACACCTTC. The encoded protein is CATSDRPGTGGRYYGYTF.

The V gene is TRBV19, the J gene TRBJ1-1; TRBD1 matches 7 bases. The V gene's germline CDR1 is LNHDA and CDR2 SQIVND (reference sequence). The trim removed 4 bases at V and 1 base at J, leaving 9 bases unmatched. The CDR3 covers 16 residues. DNA of the CDR3: TGTGCCAGTAGTACCCAAACGGGACAGCCGAACACTGAAGCTTTCTTT. This codes for CASSTQTGQPNTEAFF.

The chain uses TRBV11-2 and TRBJ2-2; D call uncertain. Between the trimmed V and J ends, which lost 1 base and 6 bases, there was a span of 6 bases. CDR1 is SGHAT and CDR2 is FQNNGV in the germline V gene. The CDR3 loop spans 13 amino acids. CDR3 DNA sequence: TGTGCCAGCAGCTTAGCCGCGGCCGGGGAGCTGTTTTTT. Its protein product is CASSLAAAGELFF.

The chain recombines TRBV2 with TRBJ1-6; tentatively, D is TRBD1 (6 bases). V was clipped by 4 bases and J by 7 bases, with 14 bases between them. The CDR3 runs to 15 residues. CDR1 SNHLY and CDR2 FYNNEI come from the germline V gene. The CDR3 nucleotides are TGTGCCAGCAGTGCCTCGACAGGTCAGAATTCACCCCTCCACTTT. This encodes CASSASTGQNSPLHF. Together with reference TRBV2 and TRBJ1-6, the CDR3 gives the full variable domain: EPEVTQTPSHQVTQMGQEVILRCVPISNHLYFYWYRQILGQKVEFLVSFYNNEISEKSEIFDDQFSVERPDGSNFTLKIRSTKLEDSAMYFCASSASTGQNSPLHFGNGTRLTVT.

V is TRBV5-5 and J is TRBJ1-1; D unresolved. V was shortened by 2 bases and J by 5 bases, with 7 bases between the two germline ends. The germline gives CDR1 SGHKS, CDR2 YYEKEE (reference sequence). The CDR3 is 12 residues long. The CDR3 coding sequence is TGTGCCAGCAGCTTATCAGTGACTGAAGCTTTCTTT. It yields the protein CASSLSVTEAFF.

The CDR3: CASSPGQNTGELFF. CDR3 DNA: TGTGCCAGCAGCCCGGGACAGAACACCGGGGAGCTGTTTTTT. The V call is TRBV7-2, the J call TRBJ2-2; perhaps TRBD1 as D (6 bases). V lost 5 bases to trimming and J lost 1 base, with 8 bases between them. This CDR3 comprises 14 residues. CDR1 and CDR2 from the germline V gene are SGHTA and FQGNSA.

The chain couples TRBV2 to TRBJ2-2; D may be TRBD2 (5 bases). CDR1 is SNHLY, CDR2 FYNNEI, per germline. V was trimmed by 3 bases and J by 6 bases, leaving 11 bases between them. The CDR3 runs 14 residues. The DNA for the CDR3 is TGTGCCAGCAGTGAGGCGAGGGCCCCCGGGGAGCTGTTTTTT. Protein: CASSEARAPGELFF.

This chain links TRBV7-2 with TRBJ1-2, with TRBD1 identical over 9 bases. This CDR3 is 13 amino acids long. CDR1 SGHTA and CDR2 FQGNSA come from the germline V gene. With V trimmed by 4 bases and J by 8 bases, 5 bases remained unmatched. The CDR3 region is CASSYDRGGGYTF. The CDR3 DNA is TGTGCCAGCAGCTACGACAGGGGGGGAGGCTACACCTTC.

The genes are TRBV28 and TRBJ1-6; 7 positions agree with TRBD1. This CDR3 comprises 15 residues. Germline CDR1 and CDR2: MDHEN and SYDVKM. Germline trimming cut 1 base from V and 8 bases from J; bases unmatched to any gene: 5. CDR3 residues: CASSLLTGWDSPLHF. Here the CDR3 DNA reads TGTGCCAGCAGTTTATTGACAGGGTGGGATTCACCCCTCCACTTT.

The CDR3 sequence is CASSSSPRGDTQYF. The CDR3 DNA is TGTGCCAGCAGCTCAAGCCCTCGGGGAGATACGCAGTATTTT. V usage is TRBV9 and J usage is TRBJ2-3, with TRBD2 as a possible D gene (5 bases). Trimming shortened V by 4 bases and J by 5 bases, and 14 bases separated the two germline ends. Germline V gene sequence: CDR1 SGDLS, CDR2 YYNGEE. The CDR3 is 14 amino acids.

This rearrangement joins TRBV2 to TRBJ2-4; TRBD2 is a possible D gene (6 bases). Germline V gene sequence: CDR1 SNHLY, CDR2 FYNNEI. The CDR3 has 16 amino acids. The V gene lost 2 bases and the J gene lost 0 bases, with 11 bases spanning the gap. The CDR3 loop reads CASSEWRGLAKNIQYF. CDR3 coding DNA: TGTGCCAGCAGTGAATGGAGGGGATTAGCCAAAAACATTCAGTACTTC.

V gene TRBV12-3 or TRBV12-4 combines with J gene TRBJ1-2; D gene unclear. V gave up 2 bases and J gave up 7 bases, with 8 bases separating them. This CDR3 comprises 12 residues. The CDR3 region is CASSLRRTGYTF. In DNA form, the CDR3 reads TGTGCCAGCAGTTTACGGAGGACTGGCTACACCTTC.

The V call is TRBV5-1, the J call TRBJ1-1, with unresolved D. Germline lookup yields CDR1 SGHRS and CDR2 YFSETQ. V was shortened by 5 bases and J by 0 bases, with 8 bases between the two germline ends. The CDR3 runs to 13 residues. The CDR3 bases are TGCGCCAGCAGTATGTACATGAACACTGAAGCTTTCTTT. Translation gives CASSMYMNTEAFF.

The rearrangement links TRBV5-1 to TRBJ2-7; 11 bases are shared with TRBD1. V lost 4 bases and J lost 3; bases outside the gene matches: 6. Germline loops: CDR1 SGHRS, CDR2 YFSETQ. CDR3 length: 15 residues. In DNA form, the CDR3 reads TGCGCCAGCAGCCCTCGGGACAGGGGGTTCTACGAGCAGTACTTC. Translation: CASSPRDRGFYEQYF.

This clone was detected only once. This rearrangement joins TRBV28 to TRBJ1-6; tentatively, D is TRBD1 (5 bases). Germline loops: CDR1 MDHEN, CDR2 SYDVKM. V lost 6 bases to trimming and J lost 7 bases, with 16 bases between them. CDR3 length: 15 amino acids. CDR3 nucleotide sequence: TGTGCCAGCAGACCCCCGGGGGTTATGAATTCACCCCTCCACTTT. Protein: CASRPPGVMNSPLHF.

This chain uses TRBV5-1 with TRBJ2-3, with 7 nucleotides matching TRBD1. There are 15 residues in the CDR3. CDR1 SGHRS and CDR2 YFSETQ come from the germline V gene. Trimming took 4 bases from V and 2 from J; bases not matched to a gene: 7. CDR3 nucleotide sequence: TGCGCCAGCAGCCCGGGACAGAGGCACACAGATACGCAGTATTTT. Its translation is CASSPGQRHTDTQYF.

The chain couples TRBV5-1 to TRBJ1-2; 8 bases are a match to TRBD1. The CDR3 has 15 amino acids. CDR1 is SGHRS, CDR2 YFSETQ, per germline. V shed 0 bases, J shed 5 bases, and the junction held 6 bases outside the gene matches. The CDR3 loop reads CASSLDQGAWYGYTF. CDR3 DNA sequence: TGCGCCAGCAGCTTGGATCAGGGGGCATGGTATGGCTACACCTTC.

This chain joins TRBV10-3 and TRBJ1-3; the D gene is possibly TRBD1 (6 bases). V dropped 6 bases and J dropped 0 bases, with 24 bases sitting between them. In germline, CDR1 is ENHRY, CDR2 SYGVKD. This CDR3 has 19 residues. The DNA for the CDR3 is TGTGCCATCAGGGGTTTTTCGGGACATCCCCCCAACTCTGGAAACACCATATATTTT. Translated, it gives CAIRGFSGHPPNSGNTIYF.

This clone was detected a few times. The chain uses TRBV5-1 and TRBJ1-6; D gene uncertain. Germline CDR1 and CDR2: SGHRS and YFSETQ. V lost 4 bases and J 2 bases, leaving 10 bases between the germline ends. This CDR3 is built from 15 residues. The CDR3 region has the DNA TGCGCCAGCAGCCCACCCGGGGCCTATAATTCACCCCTCCACTTT. Translation: CASSPPGAYNSPLHF.